Following are 20 T cell receptor beta chains from one sample sequenced in a study of T cell responses to AZD1222 COVID-19 vaccine. TCRdb's table, derived via immunoSEQ multiplex PCR, lists solely in-frame clones and lacks some. The table lists approximately 100,000 clones, 70% to 90% of them singletons, with 2% to 3% in the top ten. The sample consisted of peripheral blood, taken 28 days after the second AZD1222 dose. Source of these receptors: an adult who received the AZD1222 COVID-19 vaccine.

The CDR3 spells CASSSTSGAQLGEQFF. The DNA of the CDR3 is TGCGCCAGCAGCTCGACTAGCGGGGCCCAGCTTGGTGAGCAGTTCTTC. The V gene is TRBV5-1, the J gene TRBJ2-1, with TRBD2 matching 11 bases. After removal of 3 bases from V and 9 bases from J, the junction contained 11 bases not matched to a gene. This CDR3 contains 16 residues. In germline, CDR1 is SGHRS, CDR2 YFSETQ.

This chain uses TRBV27 with TRBJ1-5, with D possibly being TRBD1 (5 bases). V dropped 3 bases and J dropped 4 bases, with 7 bases sitting between them. CDR3 size: 13 residues. Germline CDR1 is MNHEY and CDR2 is SMNVEV (reference sequence). The CDR3 nucleotides read TGTGCCAGCAGTTTCTCAGGGAATCAGCCCCAGCATTTT. It yields the protein CASSFSGNQPQHF.

The gene calls are TRBV2 and TRBJ1-2; D is unclear. The CDR3 is 13 amino acids. Germline CDR1 SNHLY, CDR2 FYNNEI. Trimming removed 2 bases at V and 6 bases at J, with 10 bases between. CDR3 protein: CASSESRTDGYTF. CDR3 in DNA: TGTGCCAGCAGTGAAAGCAGGACGGATGGCTACACCTTC.

The rearrangement uses TRBV27 and TRBJ2-2, with 7 bases identical to TRBD1. Germline lookup yields CDR1 MNHEY and CDR2 SMNVEV (reference sequence). The ends lost 6 bases at V and 1 base at J; junction bases unmatched: 2. The CDR3 loop spans 14 amino acids. The CDR3 nucleotides are TGTGCCAGCAGGAGACAGGGGAACACCGGGGAGCTGTTTTTT. Translated: CASRRQGNTGELFF.

The chain is built from TRBV2 and TRBJ2-3, with D perhaps TRBD1 or TRBD2 (5 bases each). The CDR3 is 13 amino acids. Trimming removed 8 bases at V and 2 bases at J, with 11 bases between. In germline, CDR1 is SNHLY, CDR2 FYNNEI. CDR3 amino acids: CASGGKNTDTQYF. The CDR3 DNA is TGTGCCAGCGGGGGAAAAAACACAGATACGCAGTATTTT.

This rearrangement joins TRBV28 to TRBJ1-1, with 7 nucleotides matching TRBD1. Trimming removed 4 bases from V and 5 bases from J; junction bases left unmatched: 7. Germline V lookup: CDR1 MDHEN, CDR2 SYDVKM. This CDR3 spans 14 amino acids. The CDR3 region has the DNA TGTGCCAGCAGTTCACGACAGGGCGGGACTGAAGCTTTCTTT. Protein product: CASSSRQGGTEAFF.

The CDR3 DNA sequence: TGTGCCTGGATGAATGGCAATGAGCAGTTCTTC. It codes for CAWMNGNEQFF. The rearrangement links TRBV30 to TRBJ2-1; D ambiguous. Per germline, CDR1 GTSNPN and CDR2 SVGIG (reference sequence). The CDR3 has 11 residues. V lost 4 bases and J 6 bases, leaving 7 bases between the germline ends.

The V gene is TRBV23-1, the J gene TRBJ2-7; 7 bases agree with TRBD2. TRBV23-1 is placed among ORFs of uncertain function. The V segment lost 7 bases and the J segment 3 bases; nucleotides outside the gene matches: 21. The CDR3 consists of 18 residues. The CDR3 sequence: CASTKWGTTGEAVYEQYF. DNA for the CDR3: TGCGCCAGCACCAAATGGGGGACTACAGGAGAGGCCGTCTACGAGCAGTACTTC.

This clone occurred a few times. This chain links TRBV29-1 with TRBJ2-7; 7 nucleotides line up with TRBD1. The germline CDR1 and CDR2 sequences are SQVTM and ANQGSEA. The CDR3 is 12 amino acids. Losses at the gene ends were 0 bases for V and 10 bases for J; bases not matched to a gene: 6. CDR3 amino acids: CSVEENRGVQYF. The CDR3 DNA sequence: TGCAGCGTTGAAGAGAACAGGGGCGTTCAGTACTTC.

The chain employs TRBV19 and TRBJ1-3; D is possibly TRBD1 (6 bases). Germline V lookup: CDR1 LNHDA, CDR2 SQIVND (reference sequence). Trimming removed 5 bases at V and 2 bases at J, with 13 bases between. The CDR3 is 15 residues long. The CDR3 region is CASSETGETGNTIYF. The CDR3 DNA follows: TGTGCCAGTAGTGAGACAGGAGAAACTGGAAACACCATATATTTT.

The chain is built from TRBV18 and TRBJ2-2; D possibly corresponds to TRBD1 (5 bases). The CDR3 consists of 15 residues. Deletions cut 3 bases from V and 3 bases from J, with 11 bases between. Germline CDR1 reads KGHSH; CDR2 reads LQKENI. The CDR3 loop is CASSPYQGDTGELFF. The CDR3 bases are TGTGCCAGCTCACCTTACCAGGGTGACACCGGGGAGCTGTTTTTT.

This clone has only one observation. This rearrangement joins TRBV4-2 to TRBJ2-3, with D possibly being TRBD1 or TRBD2 (5 bases each). The CDR3 covers 15 residues. Trimming took 0 bases from V and 7 from J, leaving 14 bases between them. The germline V gene encodes CDR1 LGHNA and CDR2 YNFKEQ. The CDR3 bases are TGTGCCAGCAGCCAAGAGTCAGGGACGTCGAATACGCAGTATTTT. It yields the protein CASSQESGTSNTQYF.

CDR3 region: CASSELSSYNEQFF. The DNA of the CDR3 is TGTGCCAGTAGCGAGCTGAGCTCCTACAATGAGCAGTTCTTC. The chain uses TRBV19 and TRBJ2-1; unclear D gene. CDR3 size: 14 residues. CDR1 and CDR2 (germline): LNHDA, SQIVND (reference sequence). The ends were cut back, 6 bases at V and 0 bases at J, with 9 bases in the middle.

The chain joins TRBV5-1 to TRBJ2-7; D may be TRBD1 (6 bases). The CDR3 sequence is 14 residues long. The ends were cut back, 3 bases at V and 3 bases at J, with 13 bases in the middle. The germline CDR1 and CDR2 sequences are SGHRS and YFSETQ. CDR3 sequence reads: CASSSLGAHYEQYF. CDR3 DNA: TGCGCCAGCAGCTCCCTGGGGGCTCACTACGAGCAGTACTTC.

J is TRBJ1-3 and V is TRBV5-5, with unresolved D. The V end was cut by 0 bases, the J end by 1 base, with 11 bases between. CDR3 length: 16 residues. Germline-derived CDR1 and CDR2 are SGHKS and YYEKEE (reference sequence). The DNA for the CDR3 is TGTGCCAGCAGCTTGGCTGGGGTTGAATCTGGAAACACCATATATTTT. Residues: CASSLAGVESGNTIYF.

V and J are TRBV24-1 and TRBJ2-1, with D hard to call. CDR3 size: 15 residues. Looked up from germline, CDR1 is KGHDR and CDR2 is SFDVKD. Trimming shortened V by 3 bases and J by 0 bases, and 8 bases separated the two germline ends. CDR3 bases: TGTGCCACCAGTGATAAGCAAAGCTCCTACAATGAGCAGTTCTTC. It yields the protein CATSDKQSSYNEQFF.

V is TRBV15 and J is TRBJ1-1; D unclear. The V and J ends lost 0 bases and 1 base respectively, with 9 bases between them. This CDR3 contains 15 residues. Germline V gene data show CDR1 as LNHNV and CDR2 as YYDKDF (reference sequence). This chain's CDR3 is CATSRDGRRNTEAFF. The CDR3 region has the DNA TGTGCCACCAGCAGAGATGGCAGGAGGAACACTGAAGCTTTCTTT. The variable domain in full, completed from reference TRBV15 and TRBJ1-1, reads DAMVIQNPRYQVTQFGKPVTLSCSQTLNHNVMYWYQQKSSQAPKLLFHYYDKDFNNEADTPDNFQSRRPNTSFCFLDIRSPGLGDTAMYLCATSRDGRRNTEAFFGQGTRLTVV.

This sequence joins TRBV18 and TRBJ2-7, with 9 positions matching TRBD1. Germline lookup yields CDR1 KGHSH and CDR2 LQKENI. V was pared by 4 bases and J by 5 bases, with 6 bases of the junction left unmatched. The CDR3 sequence is 14 residues long. The CDR3 DNA is TGTGCCAGCTCACGGGACAGGGTGACGGACGAGCAGTACTTC. It translates to CASSRDRVTDEQYF.

Here the CDR3 DNA reads TGCAGCGTCCCACACGGACCGTTCAGTGGCTACACCTTC. This encodes CSVPHGPFSGYTF. The chain employs TRBV29-1 and TRBJ1-2, with no clear D. The ends were cut back, 6 bases at V and 7 bases at J, with 18 bases in the middle. Germline V gives CDR1 SQVTM, CDR2 ANQGSEA. The CDR3 covers 13 residues.

V is TRBV27 and J is TRBJ1-1, with 9 bases that match TRBD1. This CDR3 contains 13 residues. Trimming took 5 bases from V and 5 from J; bases not matched to a gene: 3. CDR1 is MNHEY, CDR2 SMNVEV, per germline (reference sequence). The CDR3 DNA follows: TGTGCCAGCAGTAGGGACAGGGAGACTGAAGCTTTCTTT. It translates to CASSRDRETEAFF.